This is a list of T cell receptor beta chains from one sample in a study of vaccination and CD4 T cells after COVID-19. The antigens for these receptors are not known. TCRdb passed the PCR reads through MiXCR, listing each CDR3 protein once. The sample gives roughly 7,600 distinct CDR3 sequences, about 31% of which show up once; around an eighth is in the top ten. The sequenced material came from CD4+ T cells from blood, cultured in vitro. All receptors derive from a human donor in good health. CDR3s include the opening cysteine and the closing phenylalanine or tryptophan. D genes are given only for firm matches. Expanded clones are given a class, and other clones once, few, many or no size at all.

>-|TRBJ2-1|13|-|TRBV11-2
CASSMDYLNEQFF
TGTGCCAGCAGCATGGACTACCTCAATGAGCAGTTCTTC
>-|TRBJ1-1|11|few|TRBV7-9
CASSTGPEAFF
TGTGCCAGCAGCACGGGGCCTGAAGCTTTCTTT
>-|TRBJ2-5|14|few|TRBV7-8
CASSPGRARETQYF
TGTGCCAGCAGCCCGGGACGGGCGCGAGAGACCCAGTACTTC
>TRBD2|TRBJ2-1|15|-|TRBV9
CASSVITSGSGEQFF
TGTGCCAGCAGCGTAATAACTAGCGGGTCGGGTGAGCAGTTCTTC
>-|TRBJ1-1|12|-|TRBV30
CATVGGNTEAFF
TGTGCTACCGTTGGGGGGAACACTGAAGCTTTCTTT
>-|TRBJ2-2|17|-|TRBV7-2
CASSPYWVPTITGELFF
TGTGCCAGCAGCCCCTACTGGGTACCTACGATCACCGGGGAGCTGTTTTTT
>TRBD1|TRBJ2-7|14|-|TRBV7-9
CASSSGTGLDEQYF
TGTGCCAGCAGTTCCGGGACAGGTTTAGACGAGCAGTACTTC
>TRBD2|TRBJ2-7|15|-|TRBV20-1
CSARDVASGRYEQYF
TGCAGTGCTAGAGATGTAGCTAGCGGACGTTACGAGCAGTACTTC
>TRBD2|TRBJ2-1|16|-|TRBV6-2/TRBV6-3
CASRGRTSGGNNEQFF
TGTGCCAGCAGGGGCAGGACTAGCGGGGGAAACAATGAGCAGTTCTTC
>-|TRBJ2-7|13|-|TRBV20-1
CSARRGSAYEQYF
TGCAGTGCTAGACGGGGGTCGGCCTACGAGCAGTACTTC
>-|TRBJ2-1|13|once|TRBV6-2/TRBV6-3
CASSYSSYNEQFF
TGTGCCAGCAGTTACTCCAGCTACAATGAGCAGTTCTTC
>-|TRBJ1-6|14|few|TRBV6-1
CAGATGRNNSPLHF
TGTGCCGGGGCAACGGGACGGAATAATTCACCCCTCCACTTT
>TRBD1|TRBJ2-5|15|-|TRBV6-2/TRBV6-3
CASSLEGGRGQTQYF
TGTGCCAGCAGCTTGGAAGGGGGAAGGGGGCAGACCCAGTACTTC
>TRBD2|TRBJ2-1|16|few|TRBV28
CASRSGRASGYNEQFF
TGTGCCAGCAGGTCAGGGAGAGCTAGCGGCTACAATGAGCAGTTCTTC
>-|TRBJ2-7|14|-|TRBV5-1
CASSLVPDTTKGYF
TGCGCCAGCAGCTTGGTGCCGGACACTACCAAGGGGTACTTC
>-|TRBJ2-7|14|-|TRBV5-8
CASSLIGFSYEQYF
TGTGCCAGCAGCTTGATTGGGTTTTCCTACGAGCAGTACTTC
>-|TRBJ2-3|11|few|TRBV20-1
CSARGHDTQYF
TGCAGTGCTAGAGGACACGATACGCAGTATTTT
>-|TRBJ2-3|13|few|TRBV20-1
CSAHPGMPDTQYF
TGCAGTGCCCATCCCGGGATGCCAGATACGCAGTATTTT
>-|TRBJ2-2|19|few|TRBV4-3
CASSQDQGNPFANTGELFF
TGCGCCAGCAGCCAAGATCAGGGAAACCCGTTCGCGAACACCGGGGAGCTGTTTTTT
>TRBD2|TRBJ2-1|18|-|TRBV11-2
CASSLRTSGSGSYNEQFF
TGTGCCAGCAGCTTAAGGACTAGCGGGAGTGGTTCGTACAATGAGCAGTTCTTC
>TRBD1|TRBJ1-1|13|-|TRBV20-1
CSARAGGVGEAFF
TGCAGTGCTAGAGCAGGGGGCGTCGGTGAAGCTTTCTTT
>-|TRBJ2-7|14|few|TRBV6-1
CASSHGTEAGEQYF
TGTGCCAGCAGCCACGGGACTGAGGCGGGCGAGCAGTACTTC
>-|TRBJ2-2|14|-|TRBV6-5
CASSYSGVTGELFF
TGTGCCAGCAGTTACTCTGGGGTCACCGGGGAGCTGTTTTTT
>-|TRBJ1-2|14|few|TRBV7-8
CASSSDSLRGGYTF
TGTGCCAGCAGCTCGGACAGCCTTAGAGGGGGCTACACCTTC
>-|TRBJ1-2|14|-|TRBV11-2
CASSRPGSFYGYTF
TGTGCCAGCAGCCGGCCGGGGTCTTTCTATGGCTACACCTTC
>-|TRBJ1-6|14|-|TRBV30
CAWTGGTYNSPLHF
TGTGCCTGGACGGGGGGAACCTATAATTCACCCCTCCACTTT
>TRBD1|TRBJ1-2|14|-|TRBV19
CASSKDRPDYGYTF
TGTGCCAGTAGTAAGGACAGGCCTGACTATGGCTACACCTTC
>-|TRBJ2-7|15|few|TRBV7-2
CASSSGRGGSYEQYF
TGTGCCAGCAGCTCAGGGAGGGGGGGGTCCTACGAGCAGTACTTC
>TRBD1|TRBJ2-7|15|-|TRBV7-6
CASSWGDRGSYEQYF
TGTGCCAGCAGCTGGGGGGACAGGGGCTCCTACGAGCAGTACTTC